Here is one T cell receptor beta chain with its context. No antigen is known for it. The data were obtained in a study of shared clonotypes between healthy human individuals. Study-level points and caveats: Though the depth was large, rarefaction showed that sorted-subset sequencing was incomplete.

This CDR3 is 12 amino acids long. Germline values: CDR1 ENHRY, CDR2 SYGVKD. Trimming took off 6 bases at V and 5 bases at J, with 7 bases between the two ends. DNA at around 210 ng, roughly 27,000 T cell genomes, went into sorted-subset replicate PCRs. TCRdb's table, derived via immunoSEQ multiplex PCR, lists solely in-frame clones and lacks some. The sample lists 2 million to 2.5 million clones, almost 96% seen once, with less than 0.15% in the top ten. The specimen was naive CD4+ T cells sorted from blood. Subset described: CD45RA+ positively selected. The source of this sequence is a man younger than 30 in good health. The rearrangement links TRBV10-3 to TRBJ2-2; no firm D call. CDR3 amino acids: CAIRNYTGELFF. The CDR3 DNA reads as TGTGCCATCAGGAATTATACCGGGGAGCTGTTTTTT.